This T cell receptor (beta chain) is from a study of T cell repertoires in cytomegalovirus infection. Background on the study: CMV infection plus the matching HLA type was flagged by public TCR beta signatures.

Overall study findings and caveats: The study identified carriers of CMV plus the relevant HLA from cumulative public TCR beta family frequency.

CDR1 is SGHVS and CDR2 is FQNEAQ in the germline V gene. The CDR3 has 11 residues. Trimming removed 2 bases at V and 8 bases at J, with 6 bases between. The sample holds many counts of this clonotype. Its antigen is unknown. TCRdb ran MiXCR on the reads and lists one entry per CDR3 protein. The profile shows 200,000 to 300,000 distinct CDR3 sequences, around 9% of them singletons. This sequence was found in a human donor in good health (CMV status not recorded). Some clones in this sample may be carry-over from other donors' samples. The chain joins TRBV7-8 to TRBJ1-1; D is undetermined. Sequenced material: PBMCs. This chain's CDR3 is CASSLFREAFF. In DNA, the CDR3 is TGTGCCAGCAGCTTATTTCGAGAAGCTTTCTTT.